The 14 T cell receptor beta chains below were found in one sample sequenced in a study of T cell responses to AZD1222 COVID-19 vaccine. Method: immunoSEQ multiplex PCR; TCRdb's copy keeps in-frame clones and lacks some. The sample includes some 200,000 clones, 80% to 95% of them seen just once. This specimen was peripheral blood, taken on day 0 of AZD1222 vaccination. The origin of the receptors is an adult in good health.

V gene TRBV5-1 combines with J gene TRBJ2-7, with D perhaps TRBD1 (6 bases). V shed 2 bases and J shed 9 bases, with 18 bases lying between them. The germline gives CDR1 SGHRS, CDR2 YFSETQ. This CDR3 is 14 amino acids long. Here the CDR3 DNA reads TGCGCCAGCAGCTTTAGGAACTCAGGGGAACTGCAGTACTTC. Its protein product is CASSFRNSGELQYF.

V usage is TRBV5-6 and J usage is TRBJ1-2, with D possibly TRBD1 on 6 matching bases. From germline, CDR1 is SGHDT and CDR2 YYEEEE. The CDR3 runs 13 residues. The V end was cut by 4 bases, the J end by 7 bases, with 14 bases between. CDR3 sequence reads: CASSLGGLGGYTF. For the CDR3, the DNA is TGTGCCAGCAGCCTAGGGGGGCTGGGTGGCTACACCTTC.

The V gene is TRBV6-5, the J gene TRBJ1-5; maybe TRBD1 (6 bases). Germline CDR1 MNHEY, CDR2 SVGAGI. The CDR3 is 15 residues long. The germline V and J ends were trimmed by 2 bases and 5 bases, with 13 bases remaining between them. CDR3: CASSYRARGDQPQHF. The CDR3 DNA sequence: TGTGCCAGCAGTTACCGAGCCAGGGGAGATCAGCCCCAGCATTTT.

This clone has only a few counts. CDR3 nucleotides: TGTGCCAGCAGGGGACAGGGCCTGGGAGGCTACACCTTC. It specifies CASRGQGLGGYTF. V is TRBV12-3 or TRBV12-4 and J is TRBJ1-2, with 9 bases that match TRBD1. The CDR3 sequence is 13 residues long. With V trimmed by 6 bases and J by 8 bases, 7 bases remained unmatched.

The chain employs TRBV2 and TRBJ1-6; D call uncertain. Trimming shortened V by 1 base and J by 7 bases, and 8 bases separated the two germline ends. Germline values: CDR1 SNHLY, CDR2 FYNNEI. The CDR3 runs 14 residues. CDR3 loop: CASSEGRWNSPLHF. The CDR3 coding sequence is TGTGCCAGCAGTGAAGGGCGGTGGAATTCACCCCTCCACTTT.

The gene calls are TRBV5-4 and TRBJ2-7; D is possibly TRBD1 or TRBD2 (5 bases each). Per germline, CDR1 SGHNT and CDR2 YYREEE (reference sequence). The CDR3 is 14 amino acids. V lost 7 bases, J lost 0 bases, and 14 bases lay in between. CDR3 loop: CASGAGPNSYEQYF. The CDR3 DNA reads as TGTGCCAGCGGGGCGGGCCCAAACTCCTACGAGCAGTACTTC.

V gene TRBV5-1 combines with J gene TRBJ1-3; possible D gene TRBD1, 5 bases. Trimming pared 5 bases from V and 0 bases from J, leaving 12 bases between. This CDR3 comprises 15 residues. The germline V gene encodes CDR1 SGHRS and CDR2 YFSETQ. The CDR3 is CASSGGLTSGNTIYF. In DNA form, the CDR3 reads TGCGCCAGCAGTGGGGGACTCACCTCTGGAAACACCATATATTTT.

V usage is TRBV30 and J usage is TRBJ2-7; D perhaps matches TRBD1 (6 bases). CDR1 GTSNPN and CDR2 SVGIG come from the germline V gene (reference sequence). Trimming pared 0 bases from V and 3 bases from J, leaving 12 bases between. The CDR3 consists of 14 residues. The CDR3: CAWSVGDTFYEQYF. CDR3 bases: TGTGCCTGGAGTGTAGGGGACACCTTCTACGAGCAGTACTTC. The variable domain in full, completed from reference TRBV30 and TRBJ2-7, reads SQTIHQWPATLVQPVGSPLSLECTVEGTSNPNLYWYRQAAGRGLQLLFYSVGIGQISSEVPQNLSASRPQDRQFILSSKKLLLSDSGFYLCAWSVGDTFYEQYFGPGTRLTVT.

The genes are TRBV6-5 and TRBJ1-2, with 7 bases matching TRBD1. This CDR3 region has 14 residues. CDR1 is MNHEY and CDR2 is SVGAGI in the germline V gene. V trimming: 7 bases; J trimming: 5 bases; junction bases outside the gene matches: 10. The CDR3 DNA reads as TGTGCCAGCACCGACCTAGACAGGGTATATGGCTACACCTTC. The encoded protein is CASTDLDRVYGYTF.

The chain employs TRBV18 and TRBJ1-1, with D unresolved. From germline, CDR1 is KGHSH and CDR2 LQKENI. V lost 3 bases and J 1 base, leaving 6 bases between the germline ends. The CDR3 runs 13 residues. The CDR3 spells CASSPLSNTEAFF. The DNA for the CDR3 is TGTGCCAGCTCACCGTTATCGAACACTGAAGCTTTCTTT.

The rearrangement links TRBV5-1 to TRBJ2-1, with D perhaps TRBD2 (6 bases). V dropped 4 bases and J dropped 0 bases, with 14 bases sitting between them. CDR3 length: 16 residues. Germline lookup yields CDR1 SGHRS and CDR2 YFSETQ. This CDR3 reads CASSAGYMGSYNEQFF. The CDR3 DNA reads TGCGCCAGCAGCGCGGGGTACATGGGCTCCTACAATGAGCAGTTCTTC.

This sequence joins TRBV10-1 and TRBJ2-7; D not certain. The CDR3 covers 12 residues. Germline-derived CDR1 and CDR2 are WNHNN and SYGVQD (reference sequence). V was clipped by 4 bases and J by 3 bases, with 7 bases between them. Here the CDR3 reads CASSGGSYEQYF. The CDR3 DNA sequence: TGCGCCAGCAGTGGGGGTAGCTACGAGCAGTACTTC.

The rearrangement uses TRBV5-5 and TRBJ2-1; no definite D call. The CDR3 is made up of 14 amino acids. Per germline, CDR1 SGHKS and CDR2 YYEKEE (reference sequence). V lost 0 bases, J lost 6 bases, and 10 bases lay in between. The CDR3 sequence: CASSLAFAVNEQFF. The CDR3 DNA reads TGTGCCAGCAGCTTGGCCTTTGCTGTCAATGAGCAGTTCTTC.

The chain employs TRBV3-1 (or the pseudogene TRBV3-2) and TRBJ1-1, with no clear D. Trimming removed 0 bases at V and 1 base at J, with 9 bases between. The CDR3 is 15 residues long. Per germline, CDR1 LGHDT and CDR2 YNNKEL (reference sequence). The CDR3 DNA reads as TGTGCCAGCAGCCAAGATGTGGCGGCGAACACTGAAGCTTTCTTT. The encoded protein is CASSQDVAANTEAFF.